This T cell receptor beta chain was identified during a study of graft-versus-host responses after intestinal transplantation. Overall study findings and caveats: Recipient marrow held GvH clones, some first seen in ileum or blood.

This CDR3 is built from 14 residues. Trimming cost V 6 bases and J 5 bases; bases outside gene matches: 8. Germline lookup yields CDR1 MNHEY and CDR2 SVGAGI. The plating included roughly 200,000 irradiated, violet-dye-labeled stimulator cells together with roughly 200,000 CFSE-labeled responder cells. Cell sorting after the reaction yielded proliferating CFSE-low CD3+CD4+ and CD3+CD8+ responders. Here immunoSEQ multiplex PCR was the method, and the copy in TCRdb shows in-frame clones only, minus some. The sample includes around 21,000 clones, approximately 60% of them seen just once. V is TRBV6-5 and J is TRBJ1-1; TRBD1 aligns across 8 bases. Sequencing was performed on alloreactive CD4+ T cells from a mixed lymphocyte reaction culture, taken before intestinal transplant. Subset noted: CFSE-low proliferating T cells sorted from approximately six-day pre-transplant mixed lymphocyte reaction (GvH or HvG direction). The TCR comes from a human patient who received an intestinal transplant. CDR3 in DNA: TGTGCCAGCAGCAACAGGGGGGGTTGGACTGAAGCTTTCTTT. It translates to CASSNRGGWTEAFF.